This T cell receptor (beta chain) is drawn from a study of patients and donors after allogeneic stem cell transplantation. Germline CDR1 SNHLY, CDR2 FYNNEI. The V end lost 4 bases, the J end lost 5 bases, and 9 bases lay between the germline ends. The CDR3 sequence is 12 residues long. This clonotype was detected a few times. TCRdb re-derived calls from the RT-PCR reads in MiXCR, one entry per CDR3 protein. The data show approximately 410,000 distinct CDR3 sequences, with roughly 17% seen just once and around 6.8% held by the top ten. V gene TRBV2 combines with J gene TRBJ2-7, with D uncertain. The receptor was derived from a human donor who was either an allogeneic HSCT recipient or a stem cell or donor lymphocyte infusion donor (not recorded which). It is not recorded whose cells these are; they may come from a transplant donor. The sample taken for sequencing was blood, either unsorted or a sorted T cell fraction (not recorded which). The CDR3 loop reads CASSGISHEQYF. CDR3 nucleotides: TGTGCCAGCAGTGGGATTTCCCACGAGCAGTACTTC.